These 30 T cell receptor beta chains came from one sample sequenced in a study of T cells in Graves' hyperthyroidism and ophthalmopathy. Amplified regions were TCR beta CDR3 sequences from RNA transcripts. HTBI primers were the set used in a first-round RT-PCR of the TCR CDR3. Using its own MiXCR run on the multiplex PCR reads, TCRdb lists one record per CDR3 protein. This sample has about 840,000 distinct CDR3 sequences; 38% occur once, and the top ten carry 8% to 9%. The specimen was blood. The receptors originated from a man aged 18-30 years with Graves' hyperthyroidism.

V gene TRBV4-1 combines with J gene TRBJ2-7, with D unresolved. The germline V gene encodes CDR1 MGHRA and CDR2 YSYEKL. This CDR3 region has 16 residues. The germline V and J ends were trimmed by 0 bases and 0 bases, with 12 bases remaining between them. In DNA form, the CDR3 reads TGCGCCAGCAGCCAAGATGGCGACATGAGCTCCTACGAGCAGTACTTC. Its translation: CASSQDGDMSSYEQYF.

This clonotype was seen a few times. The V gene is TRBV9, the J gene TRBJ2-5; 10 nucleotides line up with TRBD2. J gave up 2 bases and V 5 bases, and 6 bases lay outside the gene matches. Germline CDR1 and CDR2: SGDLS and YYNGEE. The CDR3 spans 15 residues. DNA for the CDR3: TGTGCCAGCAGTTTTACTAGCGGGAAGCAAGAGACCCAGTACTTC. Protein sequence: CASSFTSGKQETQYF. Full variable domain (remainder filled in from reference TRBV9 and TRBJ2-5): DSGVTQTPKHLITATGQRVTLRCSPRSGDLSVYWYQQSLDQGLQFLIQYYNGEERAKGNILERFSAQQFPDLHSELNLSSLELGDSALYFCASSFTSGKQETQYFGPGTRLLVL.

This clonotype was observed a few times. This sequence joins TRBV19 and TRBJ2-7; TRBD1 might be the D (6 bases). Germline CDR1 and CDR2: LNHDA and SQIVND (reference sequence). Deletions cut 7 bases from V and 2 bases from J, with 15 bases between. The CDR3 length is 14 residues. DNA of the CDR3: TGTGCCAGTAAGGGTCCTCAGGGGCCCTACGAGCAGTACTTC. It codes for CASKGPQGPYEQYF.

The J gene is TRBJ1-2, the V gene TRBV7-3, with a possible D match to TRBD1 (5 bases). CDR1 SGHTA and CDR2 FQGTGA come from the germline V gene. The CDR3 sequence is 13 residues long. V dropped 5 bases and J dropped 8 bases, with 15 bases sitting between them. CDR3 loop: CASSQGAGRGYTF. CDR3 DNA sequence: TGTGCCAGCAGCCAAGGGGCGGGGCGAGGCTACACCTTC.

This clonotype was observed at least ten times. The V and J genes are TRBV2 and TRBJ1-2; unclear D gene. Germline loops: CDR1 SNHLY, CDR2 FYNNEI. The V end was cut by 5 bases, the J end by 2 bases, with 6 bases between. This CDR3 is built from 12 residues. CDR3 coding DNA: TGTGCCAGCAGTTCGATGAACTATGGCTACACCTTC. This codes for CASSSMNYGYTF. Combining the CDR3 with reference TRBV2 and TRBJ1-2 gives the whole variable domain EPEVTQTPSHQVTQMGQEVILRCVPISNHLYFYWYRQILGQKVEFLVSFYNNEISEKSEIFDDQFSVERPDGSNFTLKIRSTKLEDSAMYFCASSSMNYGYTFGSGTRLTVV.

In DNA form, the CDR3 reads TGTGCCAGCAGACATAGACTAGCGGGAAGCACAGATACGCAGTATTTT. This encodes CASRHRLAGSTDTQYF. This rearrangement joins TRBV6-1 to TRBJ2-3; 11 positions match TRBD2. This CDR3 comprises 16 residues. J was trimmed by 0 bases and V by 6 bases; bases with no gene match: 5. Germline V gene data show CDR1 as MNHNS and CDR2 as SASEGT.

In its sample, this clonotype was seen a few times. V and J are TRBV20-1 and TRBJ1-6; no firm D call. This CDR3 has 13 residues. Germline assignment: CDR1 DFQATT and CDR2 SNEGSKA (reference sequence). The V end was cut by 5 bases, the J end by 10 bases, with 15 bases between. Here the CDR3 DNA reads TGCAGTGCTTCCCCGGGGTTATACTCACCCCTCCACTTT. This encodes CSASPGLYSPLHF.

The genes are TRBV19 and TRBJ1-3, with TRBD1 matching over 10 bases. Germline V gene sequence: CDR1 LNHDA, CDR2 SQIVND (reference sequence). The CDR3 is made up of 16 amino acids. Trimming took 3 bases from V and 2 from J; bases not matched to a gene: 4. CDR3 DNA sequence: TGTGCCAGTAGTATCCCCGGGACAGGGGCTGGAAACACCATATATTTT. It is translated as CASSIPGTGAGNTIYF.

This clonotype showed up just a few times. The V call is TRBV7-9, the J call TRBJ2-7, with D possibly called TRBD1 or TRBD2 (6 bases each). There are 15 residues in the CDR3. The V gene lost 5 bases and the J gene lost 4 bases, with 18 bases spanning the gap. The germline gives CDR1 SEHNR, CDR2 FQNEAQ (reference sequence). The CDR3 coding sequence is TGTGCCAGCAGCCCGGGGGACCAAGGGGGGTACGAGCAGTACTTC. It yields the protein CASSPGDQGGYEQYF.

This clonotype was picked up many times. The chain combines TRBV20-1 with TRBJ2-7; D gene uncertain. Germline-derived CDR1 and CDR2 are DFQATT and SNEGSKA (reference sequence). Trimming removed 6 bases from V and 0 bases from J, with 6 bases in between. CDR3 length: 11 residues. Here the CDR3 reads CSAASSYEQYF. DNA of the CDR3: TGCAGTGCGGCGAGCTCCTACGAGCAGTACTTC.

The chain carries TRBV7-6 and TRBJ2-7, with 7 bases that match TRBD2. V lost 3 bases and J lost 2; bases outside the gene matches: 7. Germline assignment: CDR1 SGHVS and CDR2 FNYEAQ. The CDR3 extends over 15 amino acids. The CDR3 coding sequence is TGTGCCAGCAGCTTGAGCGGGGATCACACCTACGAGCAGTACTTC. It encodes CASSLSGDHTYEQYF.

A word on this clonotype: At one end the junction does not follow the germline gene, possibly because of a read error. The genes are TRBV10-3 and TRBJ2-7; TRBD1 agrees at 7 bases. The CDR3 spans 16 residues. Germline loops: CDR1 ENHRY, CDR2 SYGVKD. The CDR3 nucleotides read TGTGCCACCTTGGGGACAGAAGGTATTGAAGACGGGGAGCTGTACTTC. This encodes CATLGTEGIEDGELYF.

This clonotype was detected many times. The J gene is TRBJ1-1, the V gene TRBV7-9, with D unclear. This CDR3 has 13 residues. Trimming pared 9 bases from V and 5 bases from J, leaving 16 bases between. CDR1 and CDR2 (germline): SEHNR, FQNEAQ (reference sequence). CDR3 sequence (DNA): TGTGCCAGTAGTTTCGGCGGCGGGACTGAAGCTTTCTTT. Translation: CASSFGGGTEAFF.

This clonotype turned up a few times. The rearrangement joins TRBV6-6 to TRBJ1-2, with D possibly being TRBD1 (5 bases). The germline V and J ends were trimmed by 5 bases and 8 bases, with 21 bases remaining between them. The V gene's germline CDR1 is MNHNY and CDR2 SVGAGI (reference sequence). The CDR3 spans 15 residues. CDR3 in amino acids: CASSETQDSTGGYTF. The CDR3 nucleotides are TGTGCCAGCAGTGAGACACAGGATTCGACCGGGGGCTACACCTTC.

V is TRBV19 and J is TRBJ1-5; no clear D gene. The CDR3 contains 15 residues. V shed 3 bases and J shed 6 bases, with 15 bases lying between them. The germline gives CDR1 LNHDA, CDR2 SQIVND (reference sequence). In nucleotides, the CDR3 is TGTGCCAGTAGTATTGGGCTACGGGGAAGTCAGCCCCAGCATTTT. Translated: CASSIGLRGSQPQHF.

This clonotype has just a few counts. This chain uses TRBV4-1 with TRBJ1-6; perhaps TRBD1 as D (5 bases). CDR1 and CDR2 (germline): MGHRA, YSYEKL. Trimming removed 0 bases at V and 9 bases at J, with 15 bases between. The CDR3 runs to 16 residues. The CDR3 protein is CASSQEGGDVGSPLHF. The DNA of the CDR3 is TGCGCCAGCAGCCAAGAAGGAGGGGACGTAGGTTCACCCCTCCACTTT.

This rearrangement joins TRBV24-1 to TRBJ2-2, with unresolved D. V was trimmed by 9 bases and J by 2 bases, leaving 6 bases between them. CDR1 KGHDR and CDR2 SFDVKD come from the germline V gene. CDR3 size: 12 residues. The CDR3 region is CATLSNTGELFF. CDR3 bases: TGTGCCACCCTTTCCAACACCGGGGAGCTGTTTTTT.

The chain employs TRBV12-3 or TRBV12-4 and TRBJ1-5, with D possibly TRBD1 on 5 matching bases. V was clipped by 7 bases and J by 7 bases, with 11 bases between them. This CDR3 contains 12 residues. The CDR3 bases are TGTGCCAGCACCCAGGGACGGCAGCCCCAGCATTTT. Translated: CASTQGRQPQHF.

In its sample, this clonotype was seen a few times. V and J are TRBV9 and TRBJ1-1; the D gene is possibly TRBD1 (6 bases). This CDR3 comprises 15 residues. V shed 0 bases and J shed 4 bases, with 13 bases lying between them. Germline V CDR1 and CDR2: SGDLS, YYNGEE. CDR3 nucleotide sequence: TGTGCCAGCAGCGTAGATGGGGGGGCGACCACTGAAGCTTTCTTT. Its protein is CASSVDGGATTEAFF.

For this clonotype: One end of the junction varies from germline; a read error may be responsible. V and J are TRBV7-2 and TRBJ1-4; a possible D gene is TRBD1 (5 bases). The length of the CDR3 is 14 residues. CDR1 is SGHTA, CDR2 FQGNSA, per germline. CDR3 sequence reads: CASSRRATNGKLFF. In DNA form, the CDR3 reads TGTGCCAGCAGTCGCAGGGCAACTAATGGAAAACTGTTTTTT.

This clonotype appeared a few times. The J gene is TRBJ2-2, the V gene TRBV7-2; TRBD2 aligns across 11 bases. V lost 4 bases to trimming and J lost 1 base; unmatched junction nucleotides: 5. CDR3 length: 17 residues. Germline V gene lookup returns CDR1 SGHTA and CDR2 FQGNSA. CDR3 coding DNA: TGTGCCAGCAGCTCACCCACTAGCGGGAGGAACACCGGGGAGCTGTTTTTT. Encoded protein: CASSSPTSGRNTGELFF.

The rearrangement uses TRBV24-1 and TRBJ2-7, with D possibly matching TRBD2 (6 bases). V gave up 4 bases and J gave up 2 bases, with 17 bases separating them. This CDR3 is 16 amino acids long. The germline CDR1 and CDR2 sequences are KGHDR and SFDVKD. The CDR3 loop reads CATSEPDGGVPYEQYF. For the CDR3, the DNA is TGTGCCACCAGTGAACCTGACGGGGGAGTACCCTACGAGCAGTACTTC.

V gene TRBV6-2 or TRBV6-3 combines with J gene TRBJ1-2; D unclear. Germline V lookup: CDR1 MNHEY, CDR2 SVGEGT. V gave up 5 bases and J gave up 7 bases, with 11 bases separating them. This CDR3 has 12 residues. The CDR3 DNA reads as TGTGCCAGCAGTGTATGGGTACTTGGCTACACCTTC. Its protein is CASSVWVLGYTF.

The sample holds a few counts of this clonotype. This chain connects TRBV7-2 to TRBJ2-5, with D perhaps being TRBD1 or TRBD2 (5 bases each). This CDR3 is built from 12 residues. Germline CDR1 reads SGHTA; CDR2 reads FQGNSA. The V end lost 3 bases, the J end lost 12 bases, and 14 bases lay between the germline ends. This CDR3 reads CASSLGERREYF. The CDR3 bases are TGTGCCAGCAGCTTGGGGGAGCGCCGGGAGTACTTC.

The chain combines TRBV19 with TRBJ2-7; perhaps D is TRBD1 or TRBD2 (5 bases each). The V gene lost 5 bases and the J gene lost 5 bases, with 19 bases spanning the gap. The CDR3 spans 15 residues. CDR1 is LNHDA, CDR2 SQIVND, per germline (reference sequence). In DNA form, the CDR3 reads TGTGCCAGTAGTTCGGGACCGAAAATAATCCACGAGCAGTACTTC. Amino acids: CASSSGPKIIHEQYF.

There are many counts of this clonotype. The chain has TRBV7-8 and TRBJ1-6; no reliable D call. Germline CDR1 reads SGHVS; CDR2 reads FQNEAQ. V lost 3 bases, J lost 9 bases, and 12 bases lay in between. There are 14 residues in the CDR3. The CDR3 DNA is TGTGCCAGCAGCTTCCGGACGGCTGCTTCACCCCTCCACTTT. Translation: CASSFRTAASPLHF.

In regard to this clonotype: A much larger clone sits a single nucleotide away, making a read error possible. The V gene is TRBV20-1, the J gene TRBJ1-4; no firm D call. V was shortened by 6 bases and J by 1 base, with 12 bases between the two germline ends. Germline V lookup: CDR1 DFQATT, CDR2 SNEGSKA (reference sequence). The CDR3 covers 14 residues. The CDR3 DNA reads TGCAGTGCGTTTGACGGCCAAACTAATGAAAAACTGTTTTTT. It specifies CSAFDGQTNEKLFF.

Regarding this clonotype: A much larger clone is a single base away; this may be a read error. The conserved final phenylalanine or tryptophan is absent from the CDR3, which likely points to a read error. CDR3 sequence: CASSEEQGIQPQHS. In DNA, the CDR3 is TGTGCCAGCAGTGAAGAACAGGGAATTCAGCCCCAGCATTCT. The chain is built from TRBV2 and TRBJ1-5, with D tentatively TRBD1 (6 bases). Germline V gives CDR1 SNHLY, CDR2 FYNNEI. This CDR3 has 14 residues. The ends were cut back, 1 base at V and 6 bases at J, with 10 bases in the middle.

For this clonotype: Being one base from a much bigger clone, this may be a read error. The chain has TRBV29-1 and TRBJ1-1, with D perhaps TRBD1 (5 bases). The CDR3 is made up of 14 amino acids. The germline gives CDR1 SQVTM, CDR2 ANQGSEA. The CDR3 protein is CSTDNRDLGTEAFF. CDR3 sequence (DNA): TGCAGTACTGACAACCGGGACCTCGGAACTGAAGCTTTCTTT.

This clonotype was detected only a few times. The chain recombines TRBV4-3 with TRBJ2-7; D perhaps matches TRBD1 (5 bases). The CDR3 extends over 14 amino acids. Germline-derived CDR1 and CDR2 are LGHNA and YSLEER. Trimming removed 0 bases at V and 4 bases at J, with 10 bases between. CDR3 protein: CASSQDLGHYEQYF. In DNA, the CDR3 is TGCGCCAGCAGCCAAGATTTAGGACATTACGAGCAGTACTTC.